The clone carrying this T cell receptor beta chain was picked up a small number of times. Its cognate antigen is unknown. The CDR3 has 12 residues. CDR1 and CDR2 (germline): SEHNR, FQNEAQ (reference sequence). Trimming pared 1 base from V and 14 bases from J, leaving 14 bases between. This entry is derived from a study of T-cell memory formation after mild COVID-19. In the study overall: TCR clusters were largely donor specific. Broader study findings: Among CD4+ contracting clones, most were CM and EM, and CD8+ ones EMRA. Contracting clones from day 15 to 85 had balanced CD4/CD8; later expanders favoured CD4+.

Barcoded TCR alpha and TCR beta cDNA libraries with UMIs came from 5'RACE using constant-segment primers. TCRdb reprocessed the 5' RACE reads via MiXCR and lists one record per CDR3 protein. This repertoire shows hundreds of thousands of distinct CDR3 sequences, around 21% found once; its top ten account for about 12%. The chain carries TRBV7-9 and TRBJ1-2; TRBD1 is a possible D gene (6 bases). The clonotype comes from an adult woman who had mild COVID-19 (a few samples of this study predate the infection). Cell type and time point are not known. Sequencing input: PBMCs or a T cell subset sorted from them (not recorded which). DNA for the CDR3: TGTGCCAGCAGCTTAGACACAGGGTTGTGTACCTTC. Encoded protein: CASSLDTGLCTF.